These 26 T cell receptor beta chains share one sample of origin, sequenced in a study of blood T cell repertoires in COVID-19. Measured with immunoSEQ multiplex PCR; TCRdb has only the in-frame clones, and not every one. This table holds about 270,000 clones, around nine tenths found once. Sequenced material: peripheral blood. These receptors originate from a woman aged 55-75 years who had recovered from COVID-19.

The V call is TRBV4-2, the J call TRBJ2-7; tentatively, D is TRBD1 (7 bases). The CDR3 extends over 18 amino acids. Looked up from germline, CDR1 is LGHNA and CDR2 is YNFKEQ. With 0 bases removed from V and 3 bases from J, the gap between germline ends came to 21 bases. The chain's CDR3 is CASSQEPTRGTAYYEQYF. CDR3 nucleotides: TGTGCCAGCAGCCAAGAGCCTACCCGCGGGACAGCTTACTACGAGCAGTACTTC.

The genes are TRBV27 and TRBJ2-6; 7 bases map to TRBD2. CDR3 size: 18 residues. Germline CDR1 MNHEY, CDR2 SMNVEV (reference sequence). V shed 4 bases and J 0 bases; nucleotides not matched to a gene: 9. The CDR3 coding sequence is TGTGCCAGCAGTTACCTCCCCGCGGGGGTCTCTGGGGCCAACGTCCTGACTTTC. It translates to CASSYLPAGVSGANVLTF.

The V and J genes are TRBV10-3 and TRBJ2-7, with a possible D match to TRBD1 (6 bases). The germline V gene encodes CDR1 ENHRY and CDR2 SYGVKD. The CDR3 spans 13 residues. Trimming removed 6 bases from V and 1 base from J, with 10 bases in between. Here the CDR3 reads CAIRGQTSYEQYF. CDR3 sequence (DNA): TGTGCCATCAGAGGACAGACATCCTACGAGCAGTACTTC.

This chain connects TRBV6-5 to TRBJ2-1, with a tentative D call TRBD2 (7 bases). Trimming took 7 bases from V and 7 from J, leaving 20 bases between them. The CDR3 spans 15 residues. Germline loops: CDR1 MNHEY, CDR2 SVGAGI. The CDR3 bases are TGTGCCAGCACCCTTATGGGGGGGGGCCGTAATGAGCAGTTCTTC. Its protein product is CASTLMGGGRNEQFF.

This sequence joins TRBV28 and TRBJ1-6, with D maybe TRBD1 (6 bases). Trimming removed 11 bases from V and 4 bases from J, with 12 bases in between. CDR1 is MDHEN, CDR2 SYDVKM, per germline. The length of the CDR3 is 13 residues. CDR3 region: CAARGGYNSPLHF. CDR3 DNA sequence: TGTGCCGCGAGGGGGGGGTATAATTCACCCCTCCACTTT.

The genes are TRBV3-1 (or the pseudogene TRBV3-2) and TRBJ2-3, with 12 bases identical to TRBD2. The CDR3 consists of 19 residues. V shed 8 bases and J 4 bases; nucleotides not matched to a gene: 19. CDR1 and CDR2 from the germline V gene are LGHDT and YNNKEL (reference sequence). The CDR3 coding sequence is TGTGCCAGCCTTTTCGGGGCTAGCGGGGGGGTTGTGAAATCAGATACGCAGTATTTT. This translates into CASLFGASGGVVKSDTQYF.

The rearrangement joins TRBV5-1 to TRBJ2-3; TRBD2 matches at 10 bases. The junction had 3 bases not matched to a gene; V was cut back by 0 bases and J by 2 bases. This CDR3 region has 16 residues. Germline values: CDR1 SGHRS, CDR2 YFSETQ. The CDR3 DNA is TGCGCCAGCAGCTTGGCTCTAGCGGGGGCCACAGATACGCAGTATTTT. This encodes CASSLALAGATDTQYF.

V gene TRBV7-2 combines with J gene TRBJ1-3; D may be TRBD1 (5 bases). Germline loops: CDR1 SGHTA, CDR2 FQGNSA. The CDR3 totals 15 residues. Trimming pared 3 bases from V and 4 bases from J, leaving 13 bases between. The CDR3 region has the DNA TGTGCCAGCAGCTTTTCCAGGGTTAGGGGAAACACCATATATTTT. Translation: CASSFSRVRGNTIYF.

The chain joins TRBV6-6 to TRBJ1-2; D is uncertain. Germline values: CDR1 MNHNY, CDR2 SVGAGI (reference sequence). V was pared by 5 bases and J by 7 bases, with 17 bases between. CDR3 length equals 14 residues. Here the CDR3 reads CASSDGGLGRGYTF. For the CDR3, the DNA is TGTGCCAGCAGTGACGGAGGCCTCGGACGTGGCTACACCTTC.

The CDR3 loop is CASRTGQGGNQPQHF. The CDR3 DNA is TGTGCCAGCAGGACCGGACAGGGCGGCAATCAGCCCCAGCATTTT. V gene TRBV28 combines with J gene TRBJ1-5; 8 bases map to TRBD1. The junction had 6 bases not matched to a gene; V was cut back by 6 bases and J by 2 bases. Germline V lookup: CDR1 MDHEN, CDR2 SYDVKM. This CDR3 has 15 residues.

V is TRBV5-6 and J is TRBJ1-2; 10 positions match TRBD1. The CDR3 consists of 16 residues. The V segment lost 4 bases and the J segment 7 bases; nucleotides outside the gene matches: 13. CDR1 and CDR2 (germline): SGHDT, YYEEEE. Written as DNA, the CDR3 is TGTGCCAGCAGCACGACCGGCCGGGACAGGGGCTTTGGCTACACCTTC. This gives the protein CASSTTGRDRGFGYTF.

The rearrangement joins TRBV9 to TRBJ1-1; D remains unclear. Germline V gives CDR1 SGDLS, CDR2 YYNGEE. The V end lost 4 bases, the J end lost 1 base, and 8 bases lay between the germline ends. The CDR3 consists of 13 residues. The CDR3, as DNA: TGTGCCAGCAGCTTTACAGCGAACACTGAAGCTTTCTTT. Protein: CASSFTANTEAFF.

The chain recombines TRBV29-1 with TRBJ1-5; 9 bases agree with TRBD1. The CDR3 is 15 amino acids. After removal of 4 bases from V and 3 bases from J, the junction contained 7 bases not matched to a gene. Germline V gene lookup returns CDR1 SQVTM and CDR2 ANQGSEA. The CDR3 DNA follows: TGCAGCGTTGCTGACACAGGGGGCGTCAATCAGCCCCAGCATTTT. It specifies CSVADTGGVNQPQHF.

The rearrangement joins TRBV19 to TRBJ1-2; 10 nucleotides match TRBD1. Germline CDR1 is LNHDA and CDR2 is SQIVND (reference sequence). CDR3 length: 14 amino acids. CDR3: CATDPGQGNYGYTF. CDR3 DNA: TGTGCGACCGATCCGGGACAGGGGAACTATGGCTACACCTTC.

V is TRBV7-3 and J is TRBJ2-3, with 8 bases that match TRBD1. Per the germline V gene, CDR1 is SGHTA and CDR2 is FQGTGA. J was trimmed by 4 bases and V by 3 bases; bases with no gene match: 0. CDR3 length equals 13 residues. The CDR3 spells CASSLTGADTQYF. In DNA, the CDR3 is TGTGCCAGCAGCTTGACAGGGGCAGATACGCAGTATTTT.

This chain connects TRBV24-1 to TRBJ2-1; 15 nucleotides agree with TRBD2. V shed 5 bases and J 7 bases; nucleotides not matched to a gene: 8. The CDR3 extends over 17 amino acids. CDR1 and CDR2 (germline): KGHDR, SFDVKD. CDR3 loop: CATSVEGLAGGNNEQFF. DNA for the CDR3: TGTGCCACCAGTGTCGAAGGACTAGCGGGGGGGAATAATGAGCAGTTCTTC.

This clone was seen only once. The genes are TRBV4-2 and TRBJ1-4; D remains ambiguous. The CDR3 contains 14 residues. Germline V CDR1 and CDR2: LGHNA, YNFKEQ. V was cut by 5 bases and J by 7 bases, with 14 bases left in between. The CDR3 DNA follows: TGTGCCAGCAGCGTAAATCTCGGGATTGAAAAACTGTTTTTT. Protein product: CASSVNLGIEKLFF.

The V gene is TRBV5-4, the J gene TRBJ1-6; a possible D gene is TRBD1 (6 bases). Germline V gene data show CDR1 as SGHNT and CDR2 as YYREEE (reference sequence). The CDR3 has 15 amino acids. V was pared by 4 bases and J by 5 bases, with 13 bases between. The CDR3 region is CASSTTTGHNSPLHF. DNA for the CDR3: TGTGCCAGCAGCACAACGACAGGACATAATTCACCCCTCCACTTT.

The CDR3 DNA reads as TGCGCCAGCAGCCAAACTGAGCGGGGGTTTTACAATGAGCAGTTCTTC. It is translated as CASSQTERGFYNEQFF. This sequence joins TRBV4-3 and TRBJ2-1; 8 bases agree with TRBD2. Germline V CDR1 and CDR2: LGHNA, YSLEER. After removal of 2 bases from V and 4 bases from J, the junction contained 7 bases not matched to a gene. The CDR3 has 16 residues.

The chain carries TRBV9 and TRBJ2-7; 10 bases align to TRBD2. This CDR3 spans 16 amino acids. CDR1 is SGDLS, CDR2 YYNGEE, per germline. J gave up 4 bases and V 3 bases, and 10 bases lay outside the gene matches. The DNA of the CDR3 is TGTGCCAGCAGCGGATCCATAGCGGGGGGACATTACGAGCAGTACTTC. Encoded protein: CASSGSIAGGHYEQYF.

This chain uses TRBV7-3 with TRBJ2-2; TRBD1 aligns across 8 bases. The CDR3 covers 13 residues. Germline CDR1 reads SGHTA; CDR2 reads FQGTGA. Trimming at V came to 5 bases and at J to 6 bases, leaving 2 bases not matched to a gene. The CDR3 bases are TGTGCCAGCAGCAAGGACAGGGCCGGGGAGCTGTTTTTT. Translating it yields CASSKDRAGELFF.

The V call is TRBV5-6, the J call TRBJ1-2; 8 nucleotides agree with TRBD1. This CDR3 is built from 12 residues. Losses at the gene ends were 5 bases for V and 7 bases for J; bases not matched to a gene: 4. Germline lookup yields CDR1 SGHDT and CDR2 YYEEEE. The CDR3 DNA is TGTGCCAGCAGAGGACAGGGCGGTGGCTACACCTTC. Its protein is CASRGQGGGYTF.

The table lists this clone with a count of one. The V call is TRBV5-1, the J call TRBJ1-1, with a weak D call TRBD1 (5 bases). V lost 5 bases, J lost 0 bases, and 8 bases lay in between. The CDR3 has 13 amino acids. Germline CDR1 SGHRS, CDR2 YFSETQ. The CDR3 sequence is CASRSGMNTEAFF. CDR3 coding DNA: TGCGCCAGCAGATCAGGGATGAACACTGAAGCTTTCTTT.

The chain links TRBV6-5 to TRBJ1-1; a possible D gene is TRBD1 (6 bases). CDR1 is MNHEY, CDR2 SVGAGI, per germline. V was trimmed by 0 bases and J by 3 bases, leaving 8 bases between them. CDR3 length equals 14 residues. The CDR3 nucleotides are TGTGCCAGCAGTTACTCGACAGGTCACACTGAAGCTTTCTTT. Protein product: CASSYSTGHTEAFF.

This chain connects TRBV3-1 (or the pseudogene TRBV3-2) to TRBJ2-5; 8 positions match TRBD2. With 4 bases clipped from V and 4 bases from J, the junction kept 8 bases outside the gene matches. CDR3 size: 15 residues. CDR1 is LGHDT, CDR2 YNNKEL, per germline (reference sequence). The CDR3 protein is CASSRLSGATETQYF. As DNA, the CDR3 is TGTGCCAGCAGCCGCCTTAGCGGGGCAACAGAGACCCAGTACTTC.

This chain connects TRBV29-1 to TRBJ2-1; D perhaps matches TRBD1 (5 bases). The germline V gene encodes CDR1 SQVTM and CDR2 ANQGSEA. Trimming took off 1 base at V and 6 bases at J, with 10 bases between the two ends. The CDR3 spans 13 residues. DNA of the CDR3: TGCAGCGTTGAAGTTAACAGGCTCAATGAGCAGTTCTTC. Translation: CSVEVNRLNEQFF.